The 30 T cell receptor beta chains presented below share a single source sample, sequenced in a study of cytomegalovirus exposure and HLA in healthy donors. Researchers ran the PCR with 60 Vbeta and 13 Jbeta primers. Assay: immunoSEQ multiplex PCR; the TCRdb copy retains only in-frame clones and omits some. Among roughly 150,000 clones listed, approximately 78% were seen once. Material for sequencing was PBMCs. Receptors were obtained from a girl aged 2 to 10 in good health and CMV-seropositive.

The chain recombines TRBV5-1 with TRBJ2-7, with D possibly being TRBD2 (7 bases). The CDR3 sequence is 16 residues long. V gave up 0 bases and J gave up 2 bases, with 15 bases separating them. The germline gives CDR1 SGHRS, CDR2 YFSETQ. The CDR3 here is CASSLEGGAGTYEQYF. For the CDR3, the DNA is TGCGCCAGCAGCTTGGAGGGGGGGGCGGGCACCTACGAGCAGTACTTC. The full variable domain, its missing parts supplied by reference TRBV5-1 and TRBJ2-7, is KAGVTQTPRYLIKTRGQQVTLSCSPISGHRSVSWYQQTPGQGLQFLFEYFSETQRNKGNFPGRFSGRQFSNSRSEMNVSTLELGDSALYLCASSLEGGAGTYEQYFGPGTRLTVT.

V gene TRBV19 combines with J gene TRBJ2-3; no clear D gene. CDR3 length equals 13 residues. The germline CDR1 and CDR2 sequences are LNHDA and SQIVND (reference sequence). Trimming shortened V by 3 bases and J by 3 bases, and 7 bases separated the two germline ends. The CDR3 here is CASSIWQTDTQYF. The DNA of the CDR3 is TGTGCCAGTAGTATCTGGCAGACAGATACGCAGTATTTT. Filled out from reference TRBV19 and TRBJ2-3, the complete variable domain reads DGGITQSPKYLFRKEGQNVTLSCEQNLNHDAMYWYRQDPGQGLRLIYYSQIVNDFQKGDIAEGYSVSREKKESFPLTVTSAQKNPTAFYLCASSIWQTDTQYFGPGTRLTVL.

For the CDR3, the DNA is TGTGCCAGCAGCTTATCCGGGACAGGGGACACTGAAGCTTTCTTT. Translation: CASSLSGTGDTEAFF. The chain employs TRBV7-2 and TRBJ1-1; 10 nucleotides line up with TRBD1. V lost 2 bases and J lost 3; bases outside the gene matches: 3. The germline gives CDR1 SGHTA, CDR2 FQGNSA. The CDR3 is made up of 15 amino acids.

V gene TRBV4-1 combines with J gene TRBJ1-2; 9 bases agree with TRBD1. With V trimmed by 6 bases and J by 4 bases, 3 bases remained unmatched. CDR3 length: 13 amino acids. CDR1 is MGHRA, CDR2 YSYEKL, per germline. CDR3 sequence: CASSRQGGYGYTF. The CDR3 DNA sequence: TGCGCCAGCAGTCGACAGGGGGGCTATGGCTACACCTTC.

The chain joins TRBV10-1 to TRBJ2-1; a weak D match, TRBD1 (5 bases). Germline CDR1 WNHNN, CDR2 SYGVQD (reference sequence). The V and J ends lost 8 bases and 0 bases respectively, with 5 bases between them. The CDR3 is 12 residues long. The CDR3 sequence is CASGASYNEQFF. The CDR3 DNA reads TGCGCCAGCGGGGCCTCCTACAATGAGCAGTTCTTC.

The rearrangement joins TRBV6-6 to TRBJ2-7, with 11 nucleotides matching TRBD2. After removal of 5 bases from V and 2 bases from J, the junction contained 5 bases not matched to a gene. Germline CDR1 reads MNHNY; CDR2 reads SVGAGI (reference sequence). The CDR3 runs 15 residues. The CDR3 DNA sequence: TGTGCCAGCAGTCAAGGACTAGCGGGTCCCTACGAGCAGTACTTC. Encoded protein: CASSQGLAGPYEQYF.

This clone was picked up one time. The J gene is TRBJ2-1, the V gene TRBV28; 15 nucleotides agree with TRBD2. Germline V gene sequence: CDR1 MDHEN, CDR2 SYDVKM. J gave up 4 bases and V 5 bases, and 21 bases lay outside the gene matches. The CDR3 runs 22 residues. CDR3 coding DNA: TGTGCCAGCAGTCGTCCTCCCCCCGGACTAGCGGGAGGGGCGTCCCTATACAATGAGCAGTTCTTC. Its translation: CASSRPPPGLAGGASLYNEQFF.

The gene calls are TRBV5-5 and TRBJ1-1; 10 nucleotides agree with TRBD1. Trimming removed 4 bases from V and 0 bases from J; junction bases left unmatched: 9. The CDR3 loop spans 17 amino acids. Germline V gene data show CDR1 as SGHKS and CDR2 as YYEKEE (reference sequence). The CDR3 DNA sequence: TGTGCCAGCAGCGTCGAGGGGGACAGGGGACTGAACACTGAAGCTTTCTTT. This translates into CASSVEGDRGLNTEAFF.

The chain employs TRBV19 and TRBJ2-1, with 7 bases that match TRBD2. CDR1 and CDR2 from the germline V gene are LNHDA and SQIVND (reference sequence). Trimming took 7 bases from V and 0 from J; bases not matched to a gene: 6. The CDR3 totals 15 residues. The CDR3 loop is CASKSGASSYNEQFF. The CDR3 nucleotides are TGTGCCAGTAAGAGCGGGGCAAGCTCCTACAATGAGCAGTTCTTC.

CDR3: CASSLRKGGRGLKNYGYTF. Written as DNA, the CDR3 is TGCGCCAGCAGCCTACGCAAGGGAGGCAGGGGGCTCAAAAACTATGGCTACACCTTC. This rearrangement joins TRBV4-1 to TRBJ1-2; TRBD1 agrees at 8 bases. CDR3 length equals 19 residues. Germline V lookup: CDR1 MGHRA, CDR2 YSYEKL. V trimming: 4 bases; J trimming: 2 bases; junction bases outside the gene matches: 18.

V and J are TRBV28 and TRBJ2-2; tentatively, D is TRBD2 (5 bases). Trimming cost V 3 bases and J 4 bases, with 18 bases left between them. The CDR3 contains 17 residues. In germline, CDR1 is MDHEN, CDR2 SYDVKM. The CDR3 region is CASSFISRSGGTGELFF. The CDR3 region has the DNA TGTGCCAGCAGTTTCATTTCTAGGAGCGGTGGCACCGGGGAGCTGTTTTTT. The full variable domain, completed using reference TRBV28 and TRBJ2-2, is DVKVTQSSRYLVKRTGEKVFLECVQDMDHENMFWYRQDPGLGLRLIYFSYDVKMKEKGDIPEGYSVSREKKERFSLILESASTNQTSMYLCASSFISRSGGTGELFFGEGSRLTVL.

The gene calls are TRBV5-1 and TRBJ1-1; no firm D call. Deletions cut 4 bases from V and 1 base from J, with 8 bases between. The CDR3 totals 13 residues. The germline V gene encodes CDR1 SGHRS and CDR2 YFSETQ. CDR3 region: CASSDEENTEAFF. Written as DNA, the CDR3 is TGCGCCAGCAGCGATGAGGAGAACACTGAAGCTTTCTTT.

There are a few counts of this clone. This chain links TRBV28 with TRBJ2-2, with D maybe TRBD1 (5 bases). From germline, CDR1 is MDHEN and CDR2 SYDVKM. Between the trimmed V and J ends, which lost 3 bases and 2 bases, there was a span of 10 bases. This CDR3 region has 15 residues. CDR3 in DNA: TGTGCCAGCAGTTTGATCAGGGTAAACACCGGGGAGCTGTTTTTT. As protein: CASSLIRVNTGELFF.

The chain carries TRBV5-4 and TRBJ1-2; possibly TRBD1 for D (5 bases). Trimming stripped 4 bases from V and 4 bases from J, with 14 bases between. The V gene's germline CDR1 is SGHNT and CDR2 YYREEE (reference sequence). The CDR3 contains 14 residues. The chain's CDR3 is CASSPADISYGYTF. CDR3 bases: TGTGCCAGCAGCCCGGCGGACATTTCCTATGGCTACACCTTC.

This clone turned up a few times. The chain has TRBV28 and TRBJ2-6; perhaps TRBD1 as D (5 bases). The germline gives CDR1 MDHEN, CDR2 SYDVKM. V lost 8 bases, J lost 1 base, and 9 bases lay in between. This CDR3 is built from 14 residues. CDR3 sequence (DNA): TGTGCCAGCGGGTACAGGTCTGGGGCCAACGTCCTGACTTTC. This codes for CASGYRSGANVLTF.

The V call is TRBV28, the J call TRBJ2-1; D is undetermined. Germline lookup yields CDR1 MDHEN and CDR2 SYDVKM. This CDR3 contains 12 residues. V shed 4 bases and J shed 7 bases, with 8 bases lying between them. The CDR3 nucleotides read TGTGCCAGCAGTTCCACAGCAAATGAGCAGTTCTTC. Its protein product is CASSSTANEQFF.

The V gene is TRBV4-1, the J gene TRBJ1-3, with D possibly matching TRBD1 (6 bases). Germline CDR1 and CDR2: MGHRA and YSYEKL. The CDR3 is 16 residues long. Trimming shortened V by 0 bases and J by 6 bases, and 15 bases separated the two germline ends. The CDR3 sequence: CASSQEGAFKENTIYF. DNA of the CDR3: TGCGCCAGCAGCCAAGAGGGGGCCTTTAAGGAAAACACCATATATTTT.

V and J are TRBV5-4 and TRBJ2-3, with 11 nucleotides matching TRBD2. V was clipped by 6 bases and J by 3 bases; unmatched bases: 6. Germline CDR1 reads SGHNT; CDR2 reads YYREEE (reference sequence). The CDR3 spans 15 residues. CDR3 residues: CASTFSGRVTDTQYF. The CDR3 DNA follows: TGTGCCAGCACCTTTAGCGGGAGGGTAACAGATACGCAGTATTTT.

The V gene is TRBV12-2, the J gene TRBJ2-2; the D segment call TRBD2 is taken from the table without a DNA check. TRBV12-2 is listed as a pseudogene. This CDR3 comprises 20 residues. The CDR3 spells CASRSGVFDSGRALPGELFF. The CDR3 nucleotides read TGTGCAAGTCGATCTGGGGTCTTCGATAGCGGGAGGGCCCTACCCGGGGAGCTGTTTTTT.

The rearrangement joins TRBV19 to TRBJ2-3, with 8 bases lining up with TRBD2. Trimming cost V 6 bases and J 2 bases; bases outside gene matches: 7. Germline V gene lookup returns CDR1 LNHDA and CDR2 SQIVND (reference sequence). This CDR3 contains 15 residues. The CDR3 DNA follows: TGTGCCAGTAGCACCGGGACTAGTTTCACAGATACGCAGTATTTT. Translating gives CASSTGTSFTDTQYF.

The chain employs TRBV7-9 and TRBJ2-3, with 7 bases aligning to TRBD2. Germline-derived CDR1 and CDR2 are SEHNR and FQNEAQ (reference sequence). The V gene end was trimmed by 6 bases and the J gene end by 2 bases; junction bases not matched to a gene: 11. This CDR3 spans 16 amino acids. Written as DNA, the CDR3 is TGTGCCAGCAGTCTAGCGGAGGGGCCCCACACAGATACGCAGTATTTT. Translated, it gives CASSLAEGPHTDTQYF.

This rearrangement joins TRBV13 to TRBJ1-4, with 7 bases identical to TRBD1. V lost 5 bases to trimming and J lost 6 bases; unmatched junction nucleotides: 12. There are 16 residues in the CDR3. Per germline, CDR1 PRHDT and CDR2 FYEKMQ (reference sequence). The DNA for the CDR3 is TGTGCCAGCAGCCTACCTCGGGGACAGCGTGATGAAAAACTGTTTTTT. It codes for CASSLPRGQRDEKLFF.

CDR3 region: CAWSSGDGYTF. The CDR3 bases are TGTGCCTGGAGTTCGGGGGATGGCTACACCTTC. The rearrangement links TRBV30 to TRBJ1-2; the D gene is possibly TRBD1 (5 bases). Trimming removed 2 bases at V and 6 bases at J, with 7 bases between. CDR3 size: 11 residues. Looked up from germline, CDR1 is GTSNPN and CDR2 is SVGIG (reference sequence).

This chain uses TRBV2 with TRBJ2-4; no firm D call. The germline CDR1 and CDR2 sequences are SNHLY and FYNNEI. The ends were cut back, 3 bases at V and 0 bases at J, with 9 bases in the middle. CDR3 length: 15 residues. The CDR3 is CASSESFLAKNIQYF. As DNA, the CDR3 is TGTGCCAGCAGTGAGTCCTTCTTAGCCAAAAACATTCAGTACTTC. Looking up the rest from reference TRBV2 and TRBJ2-4 gives the full variable domain: EPEVTQTPSHQVTQMGQEVILRCVPISNHLYFYWYRQILGQKVEFLVSFYNNEISEKSEIFDDQFSVERPDGSNFTLKIRSTKLEDSAMYFCASSESFLAKNIQYFGAGTRLSVL.

This chain connects TRBV7-9 to TRBJ1-5, with TRBD1 as a possible D gene (5 bases). V was trimmed by 5 bases and J by 7 bases, leaving 12 bases between them. Germline values: CDR1 SEHNR, CDR2 FQNEAQ (reference sequence). The CDR3 runs 13 residues. CDR3 region: CASSRGQAQPQHF. In DNA, the CDR3 is TGTGCCAGCAGCCGTGGACAAGCGCAGCCCCAGCATTTT.

V gene TRBV28 combines with J gene TRBJ2-3, with D uncertain. CDR1 is MDHEN and CDR2 is SYDVKM in the germline V gene. Trimming took 6 bases from V and 8 from J, leaving 12 bases between them. The CDR3 is 12 residues long. CDR3 DNA: TGTGCCAGCAGGCTACTTTCGGGTACGCAGTATTTT. It encodes CASRLLSGTQYF.

The CDR3 nucleotides are TGTGCCAGCAGTGTTGGGGAGAATAGCAGGGAGACCCAGTACTTC. Residues: CASSVGENSRETQYF. The chain is built from TRBV2 and TRBJ2-5, with a weak D call TRBD2 (5 bases). In germline, CDR1 is SNHLY, CDR2 FYNNEI. V lost 4 bases to trimming and J lost 5 bases, with 17 bases between them. The CDR3 contains 15 residues.

The CDR3 spells CASRRLLGYTF. Here the CDR3 DNA reads TGCGCCAGCAGACGCTTACTTGGCTACACCTTC. V and J are TRBV5-1 and TRBJ1-2; D is unresolved. This CDR3 has 11 residues. Trimming removed 5 bases from V and 7 bases from J, with 9 bases in between. Germline assignment: CDR1 SGHRS and CDR2 YFSETQ.

The rearrangement links TRBV28 to TRBJ1-3, with TRBD1 matching 7 bases. The CDR3 totals 14 residues. V lost 6 bases, J lost 4 bases, and 6 bases stayed unmatched. Looked up from germline, CDR1 is MDHEN and CDR2 is SYDVKM. CDR3 DNA: TGTGCCAGCAGAATGACAGGGTACGGAAACACCATATATTTT. It translates to CASRMTGYGNTIYF.

The chain links TRBV7-9 to TRBJ2-1, with D perhaps TRBD1 (6 bases). The V and J ends lost 0 bases and 3 bases respectively, with 9 bases between them. Germline loops: CDR1 SEHNR, CDR2 FQNEAQ (reference sequence). This CDR3 has 15 amino acids. The CDR3 coding sequence is TGTGCCAGCAGCTTAGCGGGACAATACTACAATGAGCAGTTCTTC. The encoded protein is CASSLAGQYYNEQFF. The whole variable domain, filled in from reference TRBV7-9 and TRBJ2-1, reads DTGVSQNPRHKITKRGQNVTFRCDPISEHNRLYWYRQTLGQGPEFLTYFQNEAQLEKSRLLSDRFSAERPKGSFSTLEIQRTEQGDSAMYLCASSLAGQYYNEQFFGPGTRLTVL.